These 31 T cell receptor beta chains were all obtained from the same sample, sequenced in a study of T cell responses to AZD1222 COVID-19 vaccine. Sequencing used immunoSEQ multiplex PCR; TCRdb keeps in-frame clones, though not all of them. The table has about 130,000 clones, about nine tenths seen once. Material: peripheral blood, obtained on day 0 of AZD1222 vaccination. These receptors originate from an adult in good health.

V usage is TRBV7-2 and J usage is TRBJ1-2; tentative D call: TRBD1 (6 bases). The CDR3 extends over 13 amino acids. Germline values: CDR1 SGHTA, CDR2 FQGNSA. The V and J ends lost 1 base and 9 bases respectively, with 12 bases between them. CDR3 coding DNA: TGTGCCAGCAGCTTAGAACAGGGTGTAAGCTACACCTTC. Its protein is CASSLEQGVSYTF.

This sequence joins TRBV15 and TRBJ1-3; no definite D call. V dropped 2 bases and J dropped 0 bases, with 8 bases sitting between them. Per the germline V gene, CDR1 is LNHNV and CDR2 is YYDKDF (reference sequence). This CDR3 spans 15 amino acids. CDR3 coding DNA: TGTGCCACCAGCAGACGCAGAAGCTCTGGAAACACCATATATTTT. This sequence encodes CATSRRRSSGNTIYF.

The chain is built from TRBV6-1 and TRBJ1-3, with TRBD1 matching 9 bases. CDR1 MNHNS and CDR2 SASEGT come from the germline V gene. The CDR3 runs to 15 residues. V was pared by 3 bases and J by 5 bases, with 5 bases of the junction left unmatched. This CDR3 reads CASSDRDRARNTIYF. The CDR3 DNA sequence: TGTGCCAGCAGTGACCGGGACAGGGCAAGAAACACCATATATTTT.

The chain recombines TRBV18 with TRBJ1-2; 10 bases align to TRBD1. The CDR3 has 15 residues. The J segment lost 8 bases and the V segment lost 1 base, leaving 7 bases of the junction unmatched. Germline CDR1 is KGHSH and CDR2 is LQKENI. For the CDR3, the DNA is TGTGCCAGCTCACCACTTGACAGGGGGCGAGAAGGCTACACCTTC. As protein: CASSPLDRGREGYTF. Drawing the rest from reference TRBV18 and TRBJ1-2, the complete variable domain is NAGVMQNPRHLVRRRGQEARLRCSPMKGHSHVYWYRQLPEEGLKFMVYLQKENIIDESGMPKERFSAEFPKEGPSILRIQQVVRGDSAAYFCASSPLDRGREGYTFGSGTRLTVV.

The rearrangement links TRBV6-5 to TRBJ2-3; D assignment may be TRBD1 or TRBD2 (5 bases each). The germline V and J ends were trimmed by 2 bases and 6 bases, with 12 bases remaining between them. The germline V gene has CDR1 MNHEY and CDR2 SVGAGI. This CDR3 comprises 14 residues. CDR3 sequence reads: CASSYGGLKDTQYF. The CDR3 DNA is TGTGCCAGCAGTTACGGGGGTCTCAAGGATACGCAGTATTTT.

In its sample, this clone was seen once. V usage is TRBV29-1 and J usage is TRBJ1-2, with TRBD1 identical over 9 bases. CDR1 is SQVTM, CDR2 ANQGSEA, per germline. V gave up 7 bases and J gave up 8 bases; unmatched junction bases: 11. The CDR3 is made up of 13 amino acids. The CDR3 nucleotides read TGCAGCGCCTTAACAGGGGGCGCGTACGGCTACACCTTC. It translates to CSALTGGAYGYTF.

The gene calls are TRBV28 and TRBJ2-1, with 11 bases that match TRBD2. The germline V gene has CDR1 MDHEN and CDR2 SYDVKM. The J segment lost 9 bases and the V segment lost 2 bases, leaving 9 bases of the junction unmatched. The CDR3 loop spans 16 amino acids. This CDR3 is CASSLGVAGGPGEQFF. CDR3 in DNA: TGTGCCAGCAGTTTAGGGGTAGCGGGGGGGCCGGGTGAGCAGTTCTTC. Complete variable domain (other parts from reference TRBV28 and TRBJ2-1): DVKVTQSSRYLVKRTGEKVFLECVQDMDHENMFWYRQDPGLGLRLIYFSYDVKMKEKGDIPEGYSVSREKKERFSLILESASTNQTSMYLCASSLGVAGGPGEQFFGPGTRLTVL.

V gene TRBV7-2 combines with J gene TRBJ1-2; the D is unclear. Germline V CDR1 and CDR2: SGHTA, FQGNSA. Between the trimmed V and J ends, which lost 5 bases and 5 bases, there was a span of 12 bases. The CDR3 is 13 amino acids. The CDR3: CASSRPSQYGYTF. The CDR3 coding sequence is TGTGCCAGCAGCCGCCCCTCACAGTATGGCTACACCTTC.

The chain carries TRBV11-2 and TRBJ2-5; D is possibly TRBD1 or TRBD2 (5 bases each). Germline-derived CDR1 and CDR2 are SGHAT and FQNNGV. The CDR3 extends over 15 amino acids. Deletions cut 2 bases from V and 2 bases from J, with 12 bases between. CDR3 sequence: CASSLSRWGQETQYF. For the CDR3, the DNA is TGTGCCAGCAGCTTATCCCGATGGGGGCAAGAGACCCAGTACTTC.

The V call is TRBV29-1, the J call TRBJ1-1; no clear D. Looked up from germline, CDR1 is SQVTM and CDR2 is ANQGSEA. With 2 bases removed from V and 4 bases from J, the gap between germline ends came to 17 bases. CDR3 size: 15 residues. In DNA, the CDR3 is TGCAGCGTTGAATCCCTCGGTTGGGGAGGCACTGAAGCTTTCTTT. Its translation: CSVESLGWGGTEAFF.

The chain joins TRBV21-1 to TRBJ1-4; TRBD1, the table's D call, lacks a check against the DNA. TRBV21-1 represents a pseudogene. CDR3 length: 15 residues. The CDR3 coding sequence is TGTGCCAGCAGCACCCCGGGACAGGGGGTTGAAAAACTGTTTTTT. It translates to CASSTPGQGVEKLFF.

The chain couples TRBV11-1 to TRBJ1-2, with a tentative D call TRBD1 (6 bases). The CDR3 is made up of 14 amino acids. The germline V gene encodes CDR1 SGHAT and CDR2 FQDESV (reference sequence). V lost 2 bases and J lost 6, with 13 bases in between. The CDR3 region is CASSLPSGQNGYTF. The CDR3 DNA reads as TGTGCCAGCAGCTTACCTTCCGGACAGAATGGCTACACCTTC. Together with reference TRBV11-1 and TRBJ1-2, the CDR3 gives the full variable domain: EAEVAQSPRYKITEKSQAVAFWCDPISGHATLYWYRQILGQGPELLVQFQDESVVDDSQLPKDRFSAERLKGVDSTLKIQPAELGDSAMYLCASSLPSGQNGYTFGSGTRLTVV.

The sample holds one count of this clone. The chain is built from TRBV24-1 and TRBJ2-5; D gene unclear. Germline V lookup: CDR1 KGHDR, CDR2 SFDVKD. V was cut by 0 bases and J by 5 bases, with 9 bases left in between. CDR3 length equals 14 residues. CDR3 amino acids: CATSDLGPPETQYF. CDR3 DNA sequence: TGTGCCACCAGTGATTTGGGCCCGCCGGAGACCCAGTACTTC.

This rearrangement joins TRBV30 to TRBJ1-3; D not resolved. From germline, CDR1 is GTSNPN and CDR2 SVGIG (reference sequence). With 4 bases removed from V and 3 bases from J, the gap between germline ends came to 7 bases. The length of the CDR3 is 12 residues. The CDR3 reads CAWKPGGNTIYF. CDR3 in DNA: TGTGCCTGGAAGCCGGGTGGAAACACCATATATTTT.

V is TRBV10-1 and J is TRBJ1-1, with D maybe TRBD1 (6 bases). The CDR3 length is 14 residues. The V end lost 2 bases, the J end lost 4 bases, and 11 bases lay between the germline ends. Germline CDR1 WNHNN, CDR2 SYGVQD (reference sequence). CDR3 amino acids: CASSETGKGTEAFF. The CDR3 region has the DNA TGCGCCAGCAGTGAGACAGGGAAGGGCACTGAAGCTTTCTTT.

J is TRBJ2-7 and V is TRBV5-1; 14 nucleotides match TRBD2. The CDR3 loop spans 15 amino acids. V lost 7 bases, J lost 0 bases, and 3 bases stayed unmatched. Germline CDR1 is SGHRS and CDR2 is YFSETQ. The CDR3 coding sequence is TGCGCCAGCGGTGGGACTAGCGGGGGCTCCTACGAGCAGTACTTC. It encodes CASGGTSGGSYEQYF.

This chain connects TRBV3-1 (or the pseudogene TRBV3-2) to TRBJ1-2; D is unresolved. The CDR3 loop spans 16 amino acids. Germline lookup yields CDR1 LGHDT and CDR2 YNNKEL (reference sequence). V was clipped by 0 bases and J by 5 bases, with 16 bases between them. CDR3 nucleotide sequence: TGTGCCAGCAGCCAAGACTCATCCATCGGAGCATATGGCTACACCTTC. Its translation: CASSQDSSIGAYGYTF.

V usage is TRBV24-1 and J usage is TRBJ1-1, with a tentative D call TRBD1 (5 bases). This CDR3 contains 13 residues. Trimming cost V 9 bases and J 4 bases, with 14 bases left between them. Germline-derived CDR1 and CDR2 are KGHDR and SFDVKD. The CDR3 here is CATSTDGGTEAFF. In nucleotides, the CDR3 is TGTGCCACCTCGACGGACGGGGGCACTGAAGCTTTCTTT.

The V call is TRBV6-6, the J call TRBJ1-2; D is unresolved. Germline V lookup: CDR1 MNHNY, CDR2 SVGAGI (reference sequence). The CDR3 is 12 residues long. The ends were cut back, 5 bases at V and 5 bases at J, with 9 bases in the middle. CDR3 amino acids: CASSRAEYGYTF. The DNA for the CDR3 is TGTGCCAGCAGTAGGGCCGAGTATGGCTACACCTTC.

This chain uses TRBV3-1 (or the pseudogene TRBV3-2) with TRBJ1-2; TRBD1 might be the D (6 bases). The CDR3 is 13 residues long. The V and J ends lost 5 bases and 6 bases respectively, with 13 bases between them. Germline lookup yields CDR1 LGHDT and CDR2 YNNKEL (reference sequence). CDR3 in DNA: TGTGCCAGCAGCACAGGGTATTTTGATGGCTACACCTTC. Its translation: CASSTGYFDGYTF.

The V gene is TRBV27, the J gene TRBJ2-1; 8 bases are a match to TRBD2. Germline trimming cut 1 base from V and 3 bases from J; bases unmatched to any gene: 2. The CDR3 sequence is 15 residues long. Germline CDR1 is MNHEY and CDR2 is SMNVEV (reference sequence). CDR3 in amino acids: CASSLLSGGYNEQFF. For the CDR3, the DNA is TGTGCCAGCAGTTTATTGAGCGGGGGCTACAATGAGCAGTTCTTC.

The V call is TRBV7-9, the J call TRBJ2-7; 7 bases are shared with TRBD2. Germline loops: CDR1 SEHNR, CDR2 FQNEAQ (reference sequence). Trimming cost V 2 bases and J 3 bases; bases outside gene matches: 7. This CDR3 is built from 15 residues. The CDR3 spells CASSLSGTNLYEQYF. The CDR3 DNA reads TGTGCCAGCAGCTTATCCGGGACTAACCTCTACGAGCAGTACTTC.

The rearrangement uses TRBV6-5 and TRBJ1-1; tentatively, D is TRBD1 (6 bases). This CDR3 contains 15 residues. Germline V gene data show CDR1 as MNHEY and CDR2 as SVGAGI. Trimming shortened V by 0 bases and J by 5 bases, and 13 bases separated the two germline ends. The chain's CDR3 is CASSYSTWGATEAFF. DNA of the CDR3: TGTGCCAGCAGTTACTCGACATGGGGGGCTACTGAAGCTTTCTTT.

The chain employs TRBV3-1 (or the pseudogene TRBV3-2) and TRBJ1-4, with D unresolved. This CDR3 comprises 12 residues. Trimming shortened V by 6 bases and J by 5 bases, and 7 bases separated the two germline ends. Germline values: CDR1 LGHDT, CDR2 YNNKEL (reference sequence). The CDR3 nucleotides are TGTGCCAGCAGGACCAAGAATGAAAAACTGTTTTTT. Encoded protein: CASRTKNEKLFF.

This sequence joins TRBV27 and TRBJ2-7, with D unclear. CDR1 and CDR2 (germline): MNHEY, SMNVEV (reference sequence). V shed 5 bases and J shed 1 base, with 9 bases lying between them. The CDR3 spans 13 residues. This CDR3 reads CASSPPASYEQYF. The CDR3 DNA reads as TGTGCCAGCAGTCCACCCGCGTCCTACGAGCAGTACTTC.

The chain carries TRBV4-3 and TRBJ1-2; TRBD1 matches at 7 bases. Germline CDR1 and CDR2: LGHNA and YSLEER. The V and J ends lost 4 bases and 6 bases, in that order; junction bases with no gene match: 5. The CDR3 has 13 amino acids. The CDR3 nucleotides are TGCGCCAGCAGCCCCCGACAGGGAGATGGCTACACCTTC. Its protein is CASSPRQGDGYTF.

J is TRBJ1-1 and V is TRBV19; D unclear. The germline CDR1 and CDR2 sequences are LNHDA and SQIVND (reference sequence). This CDR3 is 13 amino acids long. V was shortened by 10 bases and J by 3 bases, with 15 bases between the two germline ends. CDR3 coding DNA: TGTGCCACCCTGGACTCTGGAGACACTGAAGCTTTCTTT. It specifies CATLDSGDTEAFF.

This chain connects TRBV15 to TRBJ1-1; 7 nucleotides agree with TRBD1. Germline trimming cut 0 bases from V and 1 base from J; bases unmatched to any gene: 14. Germline V gene data show CDR1 as LNHNV and CDR2 as YYDKDF (reference sequence). The CDR3 covers 19 residues. Written as DNA, the CDR3 is TGTGCCACCAGCAGAGACCCTGGACAGGCATCGCTAAAGAACACTGAAGCTTTCTTT. Amino acids: CATSRDPGQASLKNTEAFF.

The chain is built from TRBV7-2 and TRBJ1-1; D possibly corresponds to TRBD1 (5 bases). Between the trimmed V and J ends, which lost 6 bases and 1 base, there was a span of 18 bases. In germline, CDR1 is SGHTA, CDR2 FQGNSA. This CDR3 has 16 residues. CDR3 in amino acids: CASSFGWGLRNTEAFF. CDR3 in DNA: TGTGCCAGCAGTTTTGGATGGGGCCTACGGAACACTGAAGCTTTCTTT.

CDR3 residues: CASSEWGLGNQPQHF. Here the CDR3 DNA reads TGTGCCAGCAGTGAATGGGGCCTAGGGAATCAGCCCCAGCATTTT. V is TRBV6-1 and J is TRBJ1-5; tentatively, D is TRBD1 (5 bases). The CDR3 runs to 15 residues. The germline gives CDR1 MNHNS, CDR2 SASEGT. The V gene lost 2 bases and the J gene lost 4 bases, with 12 bases spanning the gap.

The V call is TRBV5-4, the J call TRBJ1-1; TRBD1 matches 7 bases. Germline CDR1 SGHNT, CDR2 YYREEE (reference sequence). This CDR3 contains 14 residues. V was pared by 4 bases and J by 8 bases, with 11 bases of the junction left unmatched. The CDR3 DNA sequence: TGTGCCAGCAGCCAAAATAAACAGGGGAGAGAAGCTTTCTTT. Translated: CASSQNKQGREAFF.